A single sample gave rise to the 9 T cell receptor beta chains below, sequenced in a study of blood T cell repertoires in COVID-19. Produced via immunoSEQ multiplex PCR; TCRdb's table is partial and in-frame only. The sample contains some 140,000 clones, around 73% of which appear only once. Sequencing was done on a sample of peripheral blood. The receptors were gathered from a man in his 60s who had recovered from COVID-19.

The chain combines TRBV5-6 with TRBJ1-4, with a weak D call TRBD1 (5 bases). The CDR3 has 14 amino acids. Per germline, CDR1 SGHDT and CDR2 YYEEEE. Between the trimmed V and J ends, which lost 4 bases and 8 bases, there was a span of 15 bases. CDR3 sequence: CASSQGHLGEKLFF. Here the CDR3 DNA reads TGTGCCAGCAGCCAAGGACATTTGGGCGAAAAACTGTTTTTT.

The V call is TRBV7-2, the J call TRBJ2-2; the D gene is possibly TRBD2 (6 bases). V lost 1 base, J lost 5 bases, and 11 bases lay in between. The V gene's germline CDR1 is SGHTA and CDR2 FQGNSA. There are 15 residues in the CDR3. The DNA for the CDR3 is TGTGCCAGCAGCTTAGTTCTTGCGGGGACCGGGGAGCTGTTTTTT. It encodes CASSLVLAGTGELFF.

A remark on this clone: The same CDR3 arises from other DNA sequences in this sample as well. The chain recombines TRBV19 with TRBJ1-2; perhaps TRBD1 as D (6 bases). Germline CDR1 and CDR2: LNHDA and SQIVND (reference sequence). The CDR3 contains 12 residues. V lost 8 bases and J 8 bases, leaving 15 bases between the germline ends. CDR3 loop: CASGPMGAGYTF. CDR3 coding DNA: TGTGCCAGTGGACCAATGGGGGCCGGCTACACCTTC.

Ten or more counts support this clone. The chain recombines TRBV30 with TRBJ1-5, with a tentative D call TRBD1 (6 bases). V shed 3 bases and J shed 7 bases, with 10 bases lying between them. Germline assignment: CDR1 GTSNPN and CDR2 SVGIG (reference sequence). The CDR3 runs 12 residues. CDR3 bases: TGTGCCTGGAGACAGGGAGAGCAGCCCCAGCATTTT. Translation: CAWRQGEQPQHF.

This rearrangement joins TRBV7-9 to TRBJ1-1; D gene ambiguous. V lost 3 bases, J lost 5 bases, and 13 bases lay in between. Germline CDR1 reads SEHNR; CDR2 reads FQNEAQ (reference sequence). This CDR3 has 14 residues. The CDR3 is CASSLRAGATEAFF. As DNA, the CDR3 is TGTGCCAGCAGCTTGCGGGCAGGTGCAACTGAAGCTTTCTTT.

This chain joins TRBV9 and TRBJ1-2; maybe TRBD1 (5 bases). The V end was cut by 0 bases, the J end by 6 bases, with 15 bases between. Germline CDR1 SGDLS, CDR2 YYNGEE. The CDR3 has 15 residues. The CDR3 DNA sequence: TGTGCCAGCAGCGTAGGGGGCCTGCCGGGGGATGGCTACACCTTC. Translated: CASSVGGLPGDGYTF.

V gene TRBV7-2 combines with J gene TRBJ1-2, with 8 bases fitting TRBD1. Germline trimming cut 0 bases from V and 7 bases from J; bases unmatched to any gene: 4. Germline V lookup: CDR1 SGHTA, CDR2 FQGNSA. This CDR3 is built from 14 residues. The CDR3 coding sequence is TGTGCCAGCAGCTTAGCGGGACAGGCTGTTGGCTACACCTTC. Its protein product is CASSLAGQAVGYTF.

This clone came up a few times. The chain uses TRBV7-2 and TRBJ2-1, with a weak D call TRBD1 (6 bases). Per germline, CDR1 SGHTA and CDR2 FQGNSA. V was shortened by 1 base and J by 6 bases, with 13 bases between the two germline ends. The CDR3 totals 15 residues. Written as DNA, the CDR3 is TGTGCCAGCAGCTTAGAATCAGGGGAAACCAATGAGCAGTTCTTC. This sequence encodes CASSLESGETNEQFF.

CDR3 amino acids: CATSDARIAGLTYNEQFF. In DNA, the CDR3 is TGTGCCACCAGTGACGCTCGAATAGCGGGACTAACCTACAATGAGCAGTTCTTC. The chain recombines TRBV24-1 with TRBJ2-1; TRBD2 agrees at 8 bases. This CDR3 has 18 residues. V was pared by 4 bases and J by 2 bases, with 12 bases of the junction left unmatched. Germline CDR1 KGHDR, CDR2 SFDVKD.